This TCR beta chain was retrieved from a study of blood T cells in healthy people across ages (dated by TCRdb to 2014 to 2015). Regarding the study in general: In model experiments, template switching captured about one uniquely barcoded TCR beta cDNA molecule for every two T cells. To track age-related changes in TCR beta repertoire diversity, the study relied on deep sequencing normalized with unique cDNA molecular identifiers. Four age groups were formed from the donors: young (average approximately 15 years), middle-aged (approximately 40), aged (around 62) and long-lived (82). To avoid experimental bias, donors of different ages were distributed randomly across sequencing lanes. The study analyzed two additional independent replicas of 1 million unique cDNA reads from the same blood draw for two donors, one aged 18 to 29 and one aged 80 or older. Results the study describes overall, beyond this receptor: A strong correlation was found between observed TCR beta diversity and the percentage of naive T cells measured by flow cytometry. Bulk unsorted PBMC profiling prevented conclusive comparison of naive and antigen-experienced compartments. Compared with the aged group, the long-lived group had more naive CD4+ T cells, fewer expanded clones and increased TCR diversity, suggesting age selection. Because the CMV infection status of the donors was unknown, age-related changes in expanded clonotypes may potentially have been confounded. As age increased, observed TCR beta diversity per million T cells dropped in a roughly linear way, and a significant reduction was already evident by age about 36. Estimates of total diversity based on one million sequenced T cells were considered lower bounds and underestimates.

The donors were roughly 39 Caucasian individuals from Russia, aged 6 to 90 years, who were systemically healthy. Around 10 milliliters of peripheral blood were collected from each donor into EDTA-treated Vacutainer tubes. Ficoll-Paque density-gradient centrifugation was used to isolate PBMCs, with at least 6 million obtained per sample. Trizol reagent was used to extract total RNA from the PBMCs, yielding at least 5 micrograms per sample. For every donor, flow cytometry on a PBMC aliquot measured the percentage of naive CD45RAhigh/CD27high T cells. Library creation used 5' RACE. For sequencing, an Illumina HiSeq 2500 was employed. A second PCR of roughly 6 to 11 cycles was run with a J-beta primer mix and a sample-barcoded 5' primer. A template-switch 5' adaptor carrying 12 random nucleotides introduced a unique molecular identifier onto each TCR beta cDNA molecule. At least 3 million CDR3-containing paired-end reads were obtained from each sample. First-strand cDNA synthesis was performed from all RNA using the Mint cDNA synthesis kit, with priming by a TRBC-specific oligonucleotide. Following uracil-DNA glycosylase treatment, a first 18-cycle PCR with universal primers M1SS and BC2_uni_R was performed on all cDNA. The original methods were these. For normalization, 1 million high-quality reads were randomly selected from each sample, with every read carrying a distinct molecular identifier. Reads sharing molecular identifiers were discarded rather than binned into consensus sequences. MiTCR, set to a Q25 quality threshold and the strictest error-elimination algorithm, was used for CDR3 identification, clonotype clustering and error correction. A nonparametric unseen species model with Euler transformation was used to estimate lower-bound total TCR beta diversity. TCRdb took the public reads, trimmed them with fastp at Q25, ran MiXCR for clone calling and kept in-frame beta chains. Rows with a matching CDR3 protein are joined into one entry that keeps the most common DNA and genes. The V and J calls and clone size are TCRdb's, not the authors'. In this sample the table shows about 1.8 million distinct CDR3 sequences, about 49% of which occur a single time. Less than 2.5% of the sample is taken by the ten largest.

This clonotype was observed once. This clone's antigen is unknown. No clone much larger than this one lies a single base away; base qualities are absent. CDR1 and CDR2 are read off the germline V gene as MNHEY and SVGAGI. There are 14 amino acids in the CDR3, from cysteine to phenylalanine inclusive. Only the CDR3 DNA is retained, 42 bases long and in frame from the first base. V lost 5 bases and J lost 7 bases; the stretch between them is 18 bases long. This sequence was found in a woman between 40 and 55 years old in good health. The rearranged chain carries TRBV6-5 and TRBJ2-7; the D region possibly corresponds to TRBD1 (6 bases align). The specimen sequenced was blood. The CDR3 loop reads CASSDDRSYGEQYF. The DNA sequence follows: TGTGCCAGCAGTGACGACAGGTCCTACGGAGAGCAGTACTTC.